This passage covers 22 T cell receptor beta chains from one sample sequenced in a study of blood T cell repertoires in COVID-19. TCRdb keeps only in-frame clones here, not all; method: immunoSEQ multiplex PCR. The sample carries 320,000 or so clones, 88% recorded once. Sequencing input: PBMCs or T cells enriched from blood (not recorded which). The receptors here all came from a man aged 25 to 40 who had recovered from COVID-19.

This chain joins TRBV5-1 and TRBJ2-1, with 7 bases that match TRBD1. The CDR3 is 16 residues long. Per the germline V gene, CDR1 is SGHRS and CDR2 is YFSETQ. The ends lost 4 bases at V and 4 bases at J; junction bases unmatched: 11. The DNA of the CDR3 is TGCGCCAGCAGCCCGGAGGTGACAGGGATATACAATGAGCAGTTCTTC. Protein: CASSPEVTGIYNEQFF.

The chain recombines TRBV5-1 with TRBJ2-7; TRBD2 matches at 11 bases. The CDR3 sequence is 15 residues long. Germline CDR1 reads SGHRS; CDR2 reads YFSETQ. The trim removed 4 bases at V and 3 bases at J, leaving 6 bases unmatched. CDR3 sequence: CASSHRGTSGYEQYF. In DNA form, the CDR3 reads TGCGCCAGCAGCCACCGTGGGACTAGCGGCTACGAGCAGTACTTC.

Regarding this clone: Distinct nucleotide sequences in the sample also encode this CDR3. This chain links TRBV7-9 with TRBJ1-2; 7 bases agree with TRBD1. V shed 3 bases, J shed 2 bases, and the junction held 0 bases outside the gene matches. This CDR3 is 13 amino acids long. Germline V gene lookup returns CDR1 SEHNR and CDR2 FQNEAQ (reference sequence). The CDR3 protein is CASSLGQNYGYTF. CDR3 coding DNA: TGTGCCAGCAGCTTGGGACAGAACTATGGCTACACCTTC.

The chain couples TRBV11-2 to TRBJ2-7; maybe TRBD2 (6 bases). The CDR3 covers 14 residues. Trimming left V 1 base short and J 5 bases short, with 12 bases between. Germline loops: CDR1 SGHAT, CDR2 FQNNGV. The CDR3 here is CASSLGVGRNEQYF. The CDR3 DNA sequence: TGTGCCAGCAGCTTAGGGGTAGGGAGGAACGAGCAGTACTTC.

The chain couples TRBV21-1 to TRBJ2-1; TRBD1 was called by the table and not checked on the DNA. TRBV21-1 is a documented pseudogene. This CDR3 comprises 17 residues. This CDR3 is CASSTLDRVIFYNEQFF. In DNA form, the CDR3 reads TGTGCCAGCAGCACATTGGACAGGGTTATTTTCTACAATGAGCAGTTCTTC.

The gene calls are TRBV5-1 and TRBJ1-5, with D tentatively TRBD1 (6 bases). Germline V gives CDR1 SGHRS, CDR2 YFSETQ. Trimming cost V 3 bases and J 5 bases, with 15 bases left between them. The CDR3 is made up of 15 amino acids. As DNA, the CDR3 is TGCGCCAGCAGCTCCACAGGGAGTAGGGATCAGCCCCAGCATTTT. This sequence encodes CASSSTGSRDQPQHF.

The gene calls are TRBV25-1 and TRBJ2-2; TRBD1 might be the D (6 bases). The CDR3 is 16 residues long. Germline V lookup: CDR1 MGHDK, CDR2 SYGVNS. The V end was cut by 4 bases, the J end by 3 bases, with 15 bases between. The CDR3 protein is CASSAVQGSYTGELFF. CDR3 bases: TGTGCCAGCAGTGCAGTCCAGGGGTCCTACACCGGGGAGCTGTTTTTT. Full variable domain (remainder filled in from reference TRBV25-1 and TRBJ2-2): EADIYQTPRYLVIGTGKKITLECSQTMGHDKMYWYQQDPGMELHLIHYSYGVNSTEKGDLSSESTVSRIRTEHFPLTLESARPSHTSQYLCASSAVQGSYTGELFFGEGSRLTVL.

The V gene is TRBV10-3, the J gene TRBJ2-3; TRBD2 aligns across 10 bases. With 6 bases clipped from V and 4 bases from J, the junction kept 10 bases outside the gene matches. The CDR3 extends over 16 amino acids. Germline CDR1 and CDR2: ENHRY and SYGVKD. CDR3 in DNA: TGTGCCATCAGGGGGGGTAGCGGGGGGCCTGCAGATACGCAGTATTTT. Amino acid sequence: CAIRGGSGGPADTQYF.

The V and J genes are TRBV30 and TRBJ2-5; D gene uncertain. The CDR3 is 16 amino acids. CDR1 GTSNPN and CDR2 SVGIG come from the germline V gene (reference sequence). V gave up 7 bases and J gave up 3 bases, with 24 bases separating them. The CDR3: CASRESRFSIEETQYF. CDR3 coding DNA: TGTGCCTCCCGAGAGTCCAGGTTTTCGATCGAAGAGACCCAGTACTTC.

The V call is TRBV5-1, the J call TRBJ2-7, with a weak D call TRBD1 (6 bases). CDR1 SGHRS and CDR2 YFSETQ come from the germline V gene. V was clipped by 0 bases and J by 5 bases, with 12 bases between them. The CDR3 is 14 amino acids. The CDR3 DNA is TGCGCCAGCAGCTTGGAAGGACAGCAGGACGAGCAGTACTTC. Encoded protein: CASSLEGQQDEQYF.

V is TRBV28 and J is TRBJ2-2, with D unclear. Looked up from germline, CDR1 is MDHEN and CDR2 is SYDVKM. V was pared by 1 base and J by 3 bases, with 6 bases between. This CDR3 has 14 amino acids. CDR3 loop: CASSLFSDTGELFF. DNA of the CDR3: TGTGCCAGCAGTTTATTCTCGGACACCGGGGAGCTGTTTTTT.

This clone was counted between two and nine times. The rearrangement links TRBV10-1 to TRBJ2-3, with D unresolved. The V gene lost 0 bases and the J gene lost 2 bases, with 9 bases spanning the gap. The CDR3 is 15 residues long. CDR1 is WNHNN and CDR2 is SYGVQD in the germline V gene (reference sequence). The chain's CDR3 is CASSESLTDTDTQYF. The CDR3 bases are TGCGCCAGCAGTGAGTCTTTAACAGACACAGATACGCAGTATTTT.

The chain uses TRBV18 and TRBJ1-2; 9 bases line up with TRBD1. V shed 2 bases and J 8 bases; nucleotides not matched to a gene: 6. The V gene's germline CDR1 is KGHSH and CDR2 LQKENI. The CDR3 is 14 residues long. In nucleotides, the CDR3 is TGTGCCAGCTCACCAAACCGGGACAGGGAAGGCTACACCTTC. This codes for CASSPNRDREGYTF.

The V and J genes are TRBV19 and TRBJ1-1; weak D call: TRBD1 (5 bases). CDR3 length: 15 amino acids. Between the trimmed V and J ends, which lost 3 bases and 5 bases, there was a span of 16 bases. Germline assignment: CDR1 LNHDA and CDR2 SQIVND (reference sequence). This chain's CDR3 is CASSMRVGGRTEAFF. The CDR3 DNA reads TGTGCCAGTAGTATGCGGGTGGGGGGAAGGACTGAAGCTTTCTTT.

The rearrangement joins TRBV2 to TRBJ2-5; 14 nucleotides line up with TRBD2. The CDR3 sequence is 17 residues long. With 7 bases clipped from V and 4 bases from J, the junction kept 11 bases outside the gene matches. Germline V gene lookup returns CDR1 SNHLY and CDR2 FYNNEI. CDR3 nucleotide sequence: TGTGCCAGCATCCTTAGCGGGACTAGCGGGGGAGGAGAGACCCAGTACTTC. The encoded protein is CASILSGTSGGGETQYF.

The chain couples TRBV4-2 to TRBJ1-4, with 11 nucleotides matching TRBD1. V lost 0 bases to trimming and J lost 11 bases; unmatched junction nucleotides: 8. Germline loops: CDR1 LGHNA, CDR2 YNFKEQ. CDR3 length: 16 residues. The CDR3 sequence is CASSQDVGQGAHKLFF. As DNA, the CDR3 is TGTGCCAGCAGCCAAGATGTCGGACAGGGGGCGCATAAACTGTTTTTT.

This chain links TRBV10-2 with TRBJ2-7, with TRBD2 matching over 12 bases. The CDR3 loop spans 14 amino acids. The V gene end was trimmed by 6 bases and the J gene end by 6 bases; junction bases not matched to a gene: 6. Germline V CDR1 and CDR2: WSHSY, SAAADI. CDR3 DNA: TGCGCCAGCAGACCGACTAGCGGGGGTCTCGAGCAGTACTTC. Residues: CASRPTSGGLEQYF.

The chain recombines TRBV19 with TRBJ1-4, with 7 bases matching TRBD1. Germline V lookup: CDR1 LNHDA, CDR2 SQIVND (reference sequence). V lost 4 bases and J lost 8; bases outside the gene matches: 4. The CDR3 runs to 13 residues. This CDR3 is CASSTWGQEKLFF. Here the CDR3 DNA reads TGTGCCAGTAGTACTTGGGGACAGGAAAAACTGTTTTTT.

This clone was counted a single time. The chain carries TRBV9 and TRBJ2-7, with TRBD2 matching 8 bases. Germline V gene lookup returns CDR1 SGDLS and CDR2 YYNGEE. The CDR3 length is 16 residues. Germline trimming cut 3 bases from V and 4 bases from J; bases unmatched to any gene: 12. The CDR3 protein is CASSATSGGGFYEQYF. In nucleotides, the CDR3 is TGTGCCAGCAGCGCCACCTCGGGAGGGGGTTTTTACGAGCAGTACTTC.

The chain employs TRBV6-5 and TRBJ1-1; tentative D call: TRBD1 (5 bases). The CDR3 is 13 residues long. Trimming cost V 6 bases and J 0 bases, with 8 bases left between them. The V gene's germline CDR1 is MNHEY and CDR2 SVGAGI. In DNA form, the CDR3 reads TGTGCCAGCAGACAGGCCTTGAACACTGAAGCTTTCTTT. Protein sequence: CASRQALNTEAFF.

A few counts support this clone. The rearrangement uses TRBV2 and TRBJ2-5, with 8 bases aligning to TRBD2. Germline V lookup: CDR1 SNHLY, CDR2 FYNNEI. V lost 6 bases and J lost 10; bases outside the gene matches: 7. This CDR3 spans 12 amino acids. CDR3 bases: TGTGCCAGCAGCGGGACTAGGAGCATCCAGTACTTC. This encodes CASSGTRSIQYF.

The chain uses TRBV2 and TRBJ2-3; D is ambiguous. In germline, CDR1 is SNHLY, CDR2 FYNNEI. V was cut by 8 bases and J by 3 bases, with 9 bases left in between. CDR3 length equals 12 residues. CDR3 sequence reads: CASSERTDTQYF. CDR3 DNA sequence: TGTGCCAGCTCCGAGAGGACAGATACGCAGTATTTT.